One and the same sample provided the 32 T cell receptor beta chains below, sequenced in a study of cytomegalovirus exposure and HLA in healthy donors. Primers for the PCR totalled 60 Vbeta and 13 Jbeta. This table comes from immunoSEQ multiplex PCR, and its TCRdb copy is limited to in-frame clones, with some not included. The repertoire consists of approximately 200,000 clones, with about 77% occurring once and the leading ten covering approximately 5%. Sequencing used PBMCs. All receptors derive from a man younger than 40 in good health and CMV-seropositive.

Remarks on this clone: One end of the junction varies from germline; a read error may be responsible. Different DNA sequences within this sample yield the same CDR3. The V and J genes are TRBV5-4 and TRBJ2-7, with 10 nucleotides matching TRBD2. CDR1 is SGHNT and CDR2 is YYREEE in the germline V gene (reference sequence). The CDR3 consists of 15 residues. The CDR3 sequence is CASSRSSGSSYEQYF. CDR3 bases: TGCGCCAGCAGCCGCTCTAGCGGGAGCTCCTACGAGCAGTACTTC.

The CDR3 DNA sequence: TGTGCCAGCAGTTTTCCGGGGGAAAAACTGTTTTTT. This encodes CASSFPGEKLFF. The chain is built from TRBV27 and TRBJ1-4; D is uncertain. Trimming cost V 3 bases and J 8 bases, with 7 bases left between them. Germline lookup yields CDR1 MNHEY and CDR2 SMNVEV (reference sequence). The CDR3 length is 12 residues. Together with reference TRBV27 and TRBJ1-4, the CDR3 gives the full variable domain: EAQVTQNPRYLITVTGKKLTVTCSQNMNHEYMSWYRQDPGLGLRQIYYSMNVEVTDKGDVPEGYKVSRKEKRNFPLILESPSPNQTSLYFCASSFPGEKLFFGSGTQLSVL.

The chain combines TRBV12-5 with TRBJ2-5; 9 bases are shared with TRBD2. Near its end, the DNA agrees better with TRBJ2-7, so the J call may be wrong. CDR1 is LGHNT and CDR2 is FRNRAP in the germline V gene. This CDR3 has 14 residues. The CDR3 nucleotides are TGTGCTAGTGGTTTAGCGGGGGGTTCCTACGAGCAGTACTTC. Its translation is CASGLAGGSYEQYF.

The V call is TRBV28, the J call TRBJ2-7; TRBD1 is a possible D gene (5 bases). The CDR3 consists of 11 residues. V was cut by 5 bases and J by 7 bases, with 9 bases left in between. The germline CDR1 and CDR2 sequences are MDHEN and SYDVKM. DNA for the CDR3: TGTGCCAGCAGTACCGCAGGGGAGCAGTACTTC. Encoded protein: CASSTAGEQYF.

The CDR3 DNA reads as TGTGCCAGCTTCCGTAGACAGGGACGCGCCGGGGAGCTGTTTTTT. Residues: CASFRRQGRAGELFF. V usage is TRBV18 and J usage is TRBJ2-2; TRBD1 aligns across 7 bases. CDR1 and CDR2 (germline): KGHSH, LQKENI. The CDR3 is 15 amino acids. Losses at the gene ends were 7 bases for V and 6 bases for J; bases not matched to a gene: 11.

This clone has just one count. V is TRBV4-3 and J is TRBJ2-1; 7 bases match TRBD2. Germline V gives CDR1 LGHNA, CDR2 YSLEER. This CDR3 has 16 residues. The V and J ends lost 4 bases and 0 bases, in that order; junction bases with no gene match: 6. CDR3 residues: CASSPLAASSYNEQFF. For the CDR3, the DNA is TGCGCCAGCAGCCCCCTAGCGGCAAGCTCCTACAATGAGCAGTTCTTC.

The V call is TRBV7-9, the J call TRBJ2-5; 8 bases match TRBD2. The germline gives CDR1 SEHNR, CDR2 FQNEAQ (reference sequence). With V trimmed by 4 bases and J by 5 bases, 12 bases remained unmatched. This CDR3 has 16 amino acids. The CDR3 nucleotides read TGTGCCAGCAGCTCCCCGGGTAGCGGGGCTTTGGAGACCCAGTACTTC. As protein: CASSSPGSGALETQYF.

The chain employs TRBV7-9 and TRBJ2-3; 8 bases agree with TRBD1. Germline assignment: CDR1 SEHNR and CDR2 FQNEAQ (reference sequence). This CDR3 spans 15 amino acids. The ends lost 6 bases at V and 1 base at J; junction bases unmatched: 6. CDR3 protein: CASRDRGLGTDTQYF. CDR3 sequence (DNA): TGTGCCAGCAGAGACAGGGGATTAGGCACAGATACGCAGTATTTT.

This clone appeared once. The chain couples TRBV10-3 to TRBJ1-2, with 7 bases that match TRBD1. CDR3 length: 13 residues. Trimming at V came to 6 bases and at J to 3 bases, leaving 4 bases not matched to a gene. Per the germline V gene, CDR1 is ENHRY and CDR2 is SYGVKD. The chain's CDR3 is CAIRLGTDYGYTF. DNA for the CDR3: TGTGCCATCAGACTGGGGACAGACTATGGCTACACCTTC.

The V gene is TRBV5-1, the J gene TRBJ2-2, with a weak D call TRBD2 (6 bases). Per germline, CDR1 SGHRS and CDR2 YFSETQ. Trimming removed 0 bases from V and 5 bases from J, with 14 bases in between. This CDR3 region has 16 residues. The CDR3 protein is CASSLVGGYGTGELFF. CDR3 DNA: TGCGCCAGCAGCTTGGTAGGAGGGTATGGTACCGGGGAGCTGTTTTTT.

This rearrangement joins TRBV28 to TRBJ1-4, with TRBD1 identical over 9 bases. Germline CDR1 reads MDHEN; CDR2 reads SYDVKM. The CDR3 totals 17 residues. The trim removed 5 bases at V and 6 bases at J, leaving 13 bases unmatched. The CDR3 coding sequence is TGTGCCAGCAGTATCCCCGACAGGGGGTCTTTATATGAAAAACTGTTTTTT. This codes for CASSIPDRGSLYEKLFF.

This chain connects TRBV11-2 to TRBJ1-1, with 9 positions matching TRBD1. The CDR3 runs 16 residues. With V trimmed by 2 bases and J by 4 bases, 8 bases remained unmatched. Per germline, CDR1 SGHAT and CDR2 FQNNGV. This CDR3 reads CASSLPPQGAVTEAFF. The CDR3 nucleotides are TGTGCCAGCAGCTTACCTCCACAGGGGGCGGTCACTGAAGCTTTCTTT.

This clone was observed a handful of times. The CDR3 is CASSQNRGGRGYTF. CDR3 nucleotide sequence: TGCGCCAGCAGCCAAAACCGAGGGGGCAGGGGCTACACCTTC. V and J are TRBV4-3 and TRBJ1-2; TRBD1 agrees at 7 bases. The J segment lost 8 bases and the V segment lost 2 bases, leaving 8 bases of the junction unmatched. Germline V lookup: CDR1 LGHNA, CDR2 YSLEER. The length of the CDR3 is 14 residues.

V gene TRBV5-4 combines with J gene TRBJ2-4; 7 bases are a match to TRBD2. The CDR3 has 17 residues. The germline V gene has CDR1 SGHNT and CDR2 YYREEE (reference sequence). Losses at the gene ends were 3 bases for V and 7 bases for J; bases not matched to a gene: 16. The CDR3 DNA reads TGTGCCAGCAGCTCCCTGGGAGGGGCTTCGGGGTTGAACATTCAGTACTTC. Residues: CASSSLGGASGLNIQYF.

The table lists this clone with a count of one. The gene calls are TRBV7-2 and TRBJ2-7, with 9 positions matching TRBD1. The V segment lost 5 bases and the J segment 0 bases; nucleotides outside the gene matches: 11. The CDR3 runs 17 residues. In germline, CDR1 is SGHTA, CDR2 FQGNSA. In DNA form, the CDR3 reads TGTGCCAGCAGCGGGCCGGGGGGACAGGGACGCTCCTACGAGCAGTACTTC. Translation gives CASSGPGGQGRSYEQYF. The full variable domain, its missing parts supplied by reference TRBV7-2 and TRBJ2-7, is GAGVSQSPSNKVTEKGKDVELRCDPISGHTALYWYRQSLGQGLEFLIYFQGNSAPDKSGLPSDRFSAERTGGSVSTLTIQRTQQEDSAVYLCASSGPGGQGRSYEQYFGPGTRLTVT.

This clone was seen more than once but under ten times. The rearrangement uses TRBV5-4 and TRBJ1-1; TRBD1 matches at 9 bases. Germline-derived CDR1 and CDR2 are SGHNT and YYREEE (reference sequence). The trim removed 4 bases at V and 6 bases at J, leaving 7 bases unmatched. The CDR3 has 14 amino acids. The CDR3 nucleotides read TGTGCCAGCAGCCAAGGACAGGGGAGGCCTGAAGCTTTCTTT. Its translation is CASSQGQGRPEAFF.

This clone was detected a few times. The chain links TRBV28 to TRBJ2-3, with a weak D call TRBD2 (5 bases). The CDR3 length is 13 residues. V was clipped by 8 bases and J by 4 bases, with 13 bases between them. Germline CDR1 is MDHEN and CDR2 is SYDVKM. In DNA form, the CDR3 reads TGTGCCAGCTTTGCGGGTCACGCAGATACGCAGTATTTT. It translates to CASFAGHADTQYF.

The chain uses TRBV2 and TRBJ2-3; D remains ambiguous. Per germline, CDR1 SNHLY and CDR2 FYNNEI. V lost 7 bases to trimming and J lost 7 bases, with 15 bases between them. This CDR3 has 13 amino acids. The CDR3 spells CASTRSEVHTQYF. The CDR3 DNA reads as TGTGCCAGCACCCGCAGTGAGGTGCATACGCAGTATTTT.

This sequence joins TRBV10-3 and TRBJ1-2; weak D call: TRBD1 (5 bases). The V and J ends lost 2 bases and 7 bases respectively, with 14 bases between them. The CDR3 contains 14 residues. The germline CDR1 and CDR2 sequences are ENHRY and SYGVKD. In DNA, the CDR3 is TGTGCCATCAGTGAGGGGGTAGGGGCTCTTGGCTACACCTTC. This encodes CAISEGVGALGYTF.

The chain is built from TRBV5-6 and TRBJ1-2; tentative D call: TRBD1 (6 bases). With 3 bases removed from V and 1 base from J, the gap between germline ends came to 13 bases. CDR1 is SGHDT, CDR2 YYEEEE, per germline. This CDR3 is built from 15 residues. CDR3 DNA sequence: TGTGCCAGCAGCTCTGGACAGCTTTTTAACTATGGCTACACCTTC. It encodes CASSSGQLFNYGYTF.

This rearrangement joins TRBV6-5 to TRBJ2-2; D not certain. The V gene lost 1 base and the J gene lost 2 bases, with 8 bases spanning the gap. Germline V lookup: CDR1 MNHEY, CDR2 SVGAGI. This CDR3 spans 15 amino acids. The CDR3 spells CASSYLAPNTGELFF. DNA for the CDR3: TGTGCCAGCAGTTACTTAGCACCCAACACCGGGGAGCTGTTTTTT.

This sequence joins TRBV10-3 and TRBJ2-3; 13 bases map to TRBD2. This CDR3 has 18 residues. J gave up 2 bases and V 4 bases, and 9 bases lay outside the gene matches. Per the germline V gene, CDR1 is ENHRY and CDR2 is SYGVKD. CDR3 in amino acids: CAISATGTSGAATDTQYF. The CDR3 DNA reads TGTGCCATCAGTGCAACCGGGACTAGCGGGGCGGCCACAGATACGCAGTATTTT.

The chain carries TRBV9 and TRBJ2-1; TRBD2 agrees at 8 bases. Germline CDR1 and CDR2: SGDLS and YYNGEE. V trimming: 3 bases; J trimming: 3 bases; junction bases outside the gene matches: 5. The CDR3 has 15 amino acids. CDR3 bases: TGTGCCAGCAGCGGGGGGGGGACTAGCTACAATGAGCAGTTCTTC. Its translation is CASSGGGTSYNEQFF.

The CDR3 DNA follows: TGTGCCAGCTCACTTCTCCGGGACAGGAGGCCGAACACCGGGGAGCTGTTTTTT. The encoded protein is CASSLLRDRRPNTGELFF. The chain has TRBV18 and TRBJ2-2; 8 bases agree with TRBD1. In germline, CDR1 is KGHSH, CDR2 LQKENI. The CDR3 runs to 18 residues. V shed 4 bases, J shed 0 bases, and the junction held 10 bases outside the gene matches.

The chain carries TRBV19 and TRBJ2-2; 7 nucleotides align to TRBD2. Germline V gene data show CDR1 as LNHDA and CDR2 as SQIVND (reference sequence). J gave up 2 bases and V 5 bases, and 5 bases lay outside the gene matches. The length of the CDR3 is 15 residues. The CDR3 region is CASSARDYNTGELFF. The DNA of the CDR3 is TGTGCCAGTAGTGCGAGGGACTACAACACCGGGGAGCTGTTTTTT. The full variable domain, its missing parts supplied by reference TRBV19 and TRBJ2-2, is DGGITQSPKYLFRKEGQNVTLSCEQNLNHDAMYWYRQDPGQGLRLIYYSQIVNDFQKGDIAEGYSVSREKKESFPLTVTSAQKNPTAFYLCASSARDYNTGELFFGEGSRLTVL.

This sequence joins TRBV4-2 and TRBJ2-3, with a possible D match to TRBD2 (6 bases). The CDR3 has 16 residues. Per germline, CDR1 LGHNA and CDR2 YNFKEQ. Trimming shortened V by 1 base and J by 3 bases, and 14 bases separated the two germline ends. The chain's CDR3 is CASSQGLTGETDTQYF. CDR3 nucleotides: TGTGCCAGCAGCCAAGGCCTCACGGGGGAGACAGATACGCAGTATTTT.

The genes are TRBV4-2 and TRBJ1-4; the match to TRBD1 covers 7 bases. The CDR3 loop spans 15 amino acids. Germline V gene lookup returns CDR1 LGHNA and CDR2 YNFKEQ. V lost 1 base to trimming and J lost 1 base; unmatched junction nucleotides: 0. The CDR3 DNA reads TGTGCCAGCAGCCAAGGACAGGGAACTAATGAAAAACTGTTTTTT. Translating gives CASSQGQGTNEKLFF.

Concerning this clone itself: At one end the junction does not follow the germline gene, possibly because of a read error. The chain is built from TRBV30 and TRBJ1-1; D call uncertain. This CDR3 has 11 amino acids. The V gene's germline CDR1 is GTSNPN and CDR2 SVGIG (reference sequence). CDR3 nucleotides: TGTGCCCGGAGTCGCGGTTCTGAAGCTTTCTTT. Its translation: CARSRGSEAFF.

The sample holds a few counts of this clone. The J gene is TRBJ1-6, the V gene TRBV18, with TRBD1 matching 7 bases. Germline CDR1 is KGHSH and CDR2 is LQKENI. The CDR3 runs 15 residues. V dropped 1 base and J dropped 8; count of bases not matched to a gene: 5. The chain's CDR3 is CASSPRGQAYSPLHF. CDR3 coding DNA: TGTGCCAGCTCACCACGAGGACAGGCATATTCACCCCTCCACTTT.

This chain links TRBV5-6 with TRBJ1-2; D call uncertain. The CDR3 is made up of 15 amino acids. V was pared by 0 bases and J by 2 bases, with 11 bases between. Looked up from germline, CDR1 is SGHDT and CDR2 is YYEEEE. CDR3 in amino acids: CASSLVSPINYGYTF. The CDR3 nucleotides read TGTGCCAGCAGCTTGGTAAGCCCGATAAACTATGGCTACACCTTC.

CDR3 DNA sequence: TGTGCCAGTAGTAACAGGGCGAGGGGTACTGAAGCTTTCTTT. Translation gives CASSNRARGTEAFF. The chain is built from TRBV19 and TRBJ1-1; tentatively, D is TRBD1 (6 bases). Trimming cost V 4 bases and J 5 bases, with 14 bases left between them. The germline gives CDR1 LNHDA, CDR2 SQIVND (reference sequence). The CDR3 is made up of 14 amino acids.

A few counts support this clone. The chain combines TRBV15 with TRBJ1-3; D gene uncertain. Trimming stripped 7 bases from V and 2 bases from J, with 12 bases between. Germline loops: CDR1 LNHNV, CDR2 YYDKDF (reference sequence). The CDR3 sequence is 14 residues long. This CDR3 is CATTLPGTGNTIYF. CDR3 bases: TGTGCCACCACCCTACCCGGTACTGGAAACACCATATATTTT.